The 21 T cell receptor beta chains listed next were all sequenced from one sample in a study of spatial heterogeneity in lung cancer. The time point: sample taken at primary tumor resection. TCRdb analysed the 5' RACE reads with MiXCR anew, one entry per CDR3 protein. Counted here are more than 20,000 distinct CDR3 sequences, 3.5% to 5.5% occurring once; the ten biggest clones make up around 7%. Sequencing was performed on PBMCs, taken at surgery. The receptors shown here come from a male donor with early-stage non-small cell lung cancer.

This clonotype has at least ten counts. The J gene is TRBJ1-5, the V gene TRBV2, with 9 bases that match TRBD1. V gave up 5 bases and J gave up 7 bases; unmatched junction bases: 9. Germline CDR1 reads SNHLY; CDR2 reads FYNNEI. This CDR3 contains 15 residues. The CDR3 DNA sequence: TGTGCCAGCAGTCTACGGGCGACAGGGGGACAGCCCCAGCATTTT. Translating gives CASSLRATGGQPQHF.

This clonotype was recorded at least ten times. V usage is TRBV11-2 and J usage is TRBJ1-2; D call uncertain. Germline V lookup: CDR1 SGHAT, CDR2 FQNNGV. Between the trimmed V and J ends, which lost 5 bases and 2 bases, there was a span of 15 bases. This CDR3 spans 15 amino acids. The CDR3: CASSPDGLPNYGYTF. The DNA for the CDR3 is TGTGCCAGCAGCCCCGATGGGCTACCCAACTATGGCTACACCTTC.

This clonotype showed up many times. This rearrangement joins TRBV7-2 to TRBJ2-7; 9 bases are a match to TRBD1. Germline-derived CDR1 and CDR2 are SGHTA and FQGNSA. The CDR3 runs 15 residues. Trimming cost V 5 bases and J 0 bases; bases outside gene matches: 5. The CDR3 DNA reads TGTGCCAGCAGCCGGGACAGGGCGAGCTCCTACGAGCAGTACTTC. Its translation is CASSRDRASSYEQYF.

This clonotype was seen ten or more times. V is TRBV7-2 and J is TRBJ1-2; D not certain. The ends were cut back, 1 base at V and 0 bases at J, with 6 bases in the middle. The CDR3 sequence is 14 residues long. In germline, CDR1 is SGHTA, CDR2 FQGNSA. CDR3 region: CASSLVVTNYGYTF. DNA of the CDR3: TGTGCCAGCAGCTTAGTGGTTACTAACTATGGCTACACCTTC.

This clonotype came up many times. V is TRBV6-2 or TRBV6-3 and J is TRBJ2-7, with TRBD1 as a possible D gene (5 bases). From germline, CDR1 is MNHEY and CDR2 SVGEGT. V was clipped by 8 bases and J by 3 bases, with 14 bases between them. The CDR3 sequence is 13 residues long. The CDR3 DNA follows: TGTGCCAGCTCCCGCTCTCAGGGCTACGAGCAGTACTTC. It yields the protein CASSRSQGYEQYF.

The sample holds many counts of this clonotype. The CDR3 loop reads CASSDSGLAKNIQYF. CDR3 in DNA: TGTGCCAGCAGTGACTCTGGACTAGCCAAAAACATTCAGTACTTC. V usage is TRBV2 and J usage is TRBJ2-4; a possible D gene is TRBD2 (5 bases). V dropped 3 bases and J dropped 0 bases, with 9 bases sitting between them. This CDR3 comprises 15 residues. The germline V gene has CDR1 SNHLY and CDR2 FYNNEI.

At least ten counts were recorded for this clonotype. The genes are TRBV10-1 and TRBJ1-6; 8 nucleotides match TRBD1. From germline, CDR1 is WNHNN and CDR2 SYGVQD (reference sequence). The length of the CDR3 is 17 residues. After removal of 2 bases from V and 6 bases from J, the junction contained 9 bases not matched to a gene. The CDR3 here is CASSETTGAMGNSPLHF. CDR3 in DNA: TGCGCCAGCAGTGAGACGACAGGGGCGATGGGTAATTCACCCCTCCACTTT.

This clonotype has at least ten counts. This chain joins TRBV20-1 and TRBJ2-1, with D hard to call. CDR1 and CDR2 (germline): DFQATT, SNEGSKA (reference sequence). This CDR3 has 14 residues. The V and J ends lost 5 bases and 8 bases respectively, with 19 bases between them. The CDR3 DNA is TGCAGTGCTTCACCCCCCGGGTCGCGTTATGAGCAGTTCTTC. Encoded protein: CSASPPGSRYEQFF.

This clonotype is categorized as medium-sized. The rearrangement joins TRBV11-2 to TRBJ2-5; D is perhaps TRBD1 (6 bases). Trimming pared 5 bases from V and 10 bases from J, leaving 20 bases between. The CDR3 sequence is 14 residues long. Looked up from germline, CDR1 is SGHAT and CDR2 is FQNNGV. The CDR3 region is CASSPYWDGQFQYF. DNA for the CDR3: TGTGCCAGCAGCCCCTACTGGGACGGACAGTTCCAGTACTTC.

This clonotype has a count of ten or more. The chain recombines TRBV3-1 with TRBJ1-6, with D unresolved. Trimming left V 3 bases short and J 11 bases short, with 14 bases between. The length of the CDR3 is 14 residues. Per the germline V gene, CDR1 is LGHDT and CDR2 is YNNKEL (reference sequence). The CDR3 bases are TGTGCCAGCAGCCAGACACGGACCCGTCCACCCCTCCACTTT. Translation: CASSQTRTRPPLHF.

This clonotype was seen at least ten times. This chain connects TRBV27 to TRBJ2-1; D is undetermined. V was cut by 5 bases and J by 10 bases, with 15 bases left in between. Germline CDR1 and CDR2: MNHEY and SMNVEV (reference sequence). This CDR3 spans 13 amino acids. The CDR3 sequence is CASSPNLQWEQFF. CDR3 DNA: TGTGCCAGCAGTCCCAACCTACAATGGGAGCAGTTCTTC.

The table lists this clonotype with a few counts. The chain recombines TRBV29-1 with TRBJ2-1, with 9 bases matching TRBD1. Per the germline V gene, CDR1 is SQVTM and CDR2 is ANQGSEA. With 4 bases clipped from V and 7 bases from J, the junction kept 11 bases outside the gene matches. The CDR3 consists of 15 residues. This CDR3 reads CSVVGSGQGLNEQFF. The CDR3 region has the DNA TGCAGCGTTGTAGGCTCGGGACAGGGCCTGAATGAGCAGTTCTTC.

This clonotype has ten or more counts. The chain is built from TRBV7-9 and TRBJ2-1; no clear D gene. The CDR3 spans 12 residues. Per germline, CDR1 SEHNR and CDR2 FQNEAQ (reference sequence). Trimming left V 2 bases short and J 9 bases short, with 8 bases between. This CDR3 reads CASSLILGEQFF. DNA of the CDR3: TGTGCCAGCAGCTTAATTTTGGGTGAGCAGTTCTTC.

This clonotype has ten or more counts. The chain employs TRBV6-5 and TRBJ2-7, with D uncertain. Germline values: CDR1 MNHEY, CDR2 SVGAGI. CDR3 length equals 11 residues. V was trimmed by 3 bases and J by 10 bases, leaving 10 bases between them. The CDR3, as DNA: TGTGCCAGCAGTTATGGCCAACTTCAGTACTTC. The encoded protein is CASSYGQLQYF.

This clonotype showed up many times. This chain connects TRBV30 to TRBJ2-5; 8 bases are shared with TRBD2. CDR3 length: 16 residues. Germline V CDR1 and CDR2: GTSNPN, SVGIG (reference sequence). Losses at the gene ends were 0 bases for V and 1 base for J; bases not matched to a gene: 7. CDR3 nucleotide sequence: TGTGCCTGGAGTGTTGTGGCGGGAGGACCCCAAGAGACCCAGTACTTC. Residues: CAWSVVAGGPQETQYF. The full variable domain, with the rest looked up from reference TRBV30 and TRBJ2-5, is SQTIHQWPATLVQPVGSPLSLECTVEGTSNPNLYWYRQAAGRGLQLLFYSVGIGQISSEVPQNLSASRPQDRQFILSSKKLLLSDSGFYLCAWSVVAGGPQETQYFGPGTRLLVL.

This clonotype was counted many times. Written as DNA, the CDR3 is TGTGCCAGCAGCTTAGAAGGGAGCGGCTACAATGAGCAGTTCTTC. Its translation is CASSLEGSGYNEQFF. The genes are TRBV7-9 and TRBJ2-1, with D possibly TRBD2 on 5 matching bases. The V end lost 1 base, the J end lost 3 bases, and 10 bases lay between the germline ends. The V gene's germline CDR1 is SEHNR and CDR2 FQNEAQ (reference sequence). CDR3 length equals 15 residues.

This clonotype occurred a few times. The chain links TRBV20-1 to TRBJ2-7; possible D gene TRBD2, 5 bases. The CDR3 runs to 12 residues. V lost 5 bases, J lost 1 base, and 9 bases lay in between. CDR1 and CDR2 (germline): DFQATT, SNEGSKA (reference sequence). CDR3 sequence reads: CSADRDSYEQYF. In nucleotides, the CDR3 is TGCAGTGCTGACCGGGATTCCTACGAGCAGTACTTC.

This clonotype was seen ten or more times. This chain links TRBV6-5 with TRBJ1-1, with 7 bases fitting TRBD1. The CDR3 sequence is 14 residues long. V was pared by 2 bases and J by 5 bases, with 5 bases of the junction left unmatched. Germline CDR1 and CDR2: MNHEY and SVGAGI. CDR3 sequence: CASSYKGGGTEAFF. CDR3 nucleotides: TGTGCCAGCAGTTACAAAGGGGGCGGGACTGAAGCTTTCTTT.

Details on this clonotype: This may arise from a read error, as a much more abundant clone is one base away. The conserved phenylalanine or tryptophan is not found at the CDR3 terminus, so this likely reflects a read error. CDR3: CASSALGGSTNEKLFL. The CDR3 region has the DNA TGTGCCAGCAGCGCCCTAGGGGGCTCGACTAATGAAAAACTGTTTTTA. V and J are TRBV9 and TRBJ1-4; 7 nucleotides align to TRBD1. The germline gives CDR1 SGDLS, CDR2 YYNGEE. This CDR3 has 16 amino acids. After removal of 3 bases from V and 2 bases from J, the junction contained 7 bases not matched to a gene.

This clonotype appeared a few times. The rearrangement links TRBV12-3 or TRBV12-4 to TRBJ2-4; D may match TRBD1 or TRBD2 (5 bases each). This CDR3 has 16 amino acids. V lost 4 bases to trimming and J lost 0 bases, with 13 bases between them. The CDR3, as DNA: TGTGCCAGCAGTTCCCGGGGCCCAGGAGCCAAAAACATTCAGTACTTC. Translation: CASSSRGPGAKNIQYF.

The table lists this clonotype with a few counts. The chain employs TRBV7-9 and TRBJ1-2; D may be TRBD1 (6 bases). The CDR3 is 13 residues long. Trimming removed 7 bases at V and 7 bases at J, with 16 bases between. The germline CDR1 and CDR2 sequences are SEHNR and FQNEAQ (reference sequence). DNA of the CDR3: TGTGCCAGCACCAATCAGGACAGTTTTGGCTACACCTTC. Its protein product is CASTNQDSFGYTF.